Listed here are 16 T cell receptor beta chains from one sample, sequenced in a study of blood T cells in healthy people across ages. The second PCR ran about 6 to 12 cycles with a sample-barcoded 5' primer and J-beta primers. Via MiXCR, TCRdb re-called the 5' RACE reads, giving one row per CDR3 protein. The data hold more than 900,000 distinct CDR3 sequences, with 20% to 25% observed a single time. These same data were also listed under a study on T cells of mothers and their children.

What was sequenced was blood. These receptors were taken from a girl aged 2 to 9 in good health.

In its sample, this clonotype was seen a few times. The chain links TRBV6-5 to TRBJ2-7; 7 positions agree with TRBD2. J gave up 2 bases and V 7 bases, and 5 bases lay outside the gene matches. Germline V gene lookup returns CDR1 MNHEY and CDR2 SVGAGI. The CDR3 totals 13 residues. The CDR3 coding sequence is TGTGCCAGCACCCGCCGGGGGGCCTACGAGCAGTACTTC. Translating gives CASTRRGAYEQYF.

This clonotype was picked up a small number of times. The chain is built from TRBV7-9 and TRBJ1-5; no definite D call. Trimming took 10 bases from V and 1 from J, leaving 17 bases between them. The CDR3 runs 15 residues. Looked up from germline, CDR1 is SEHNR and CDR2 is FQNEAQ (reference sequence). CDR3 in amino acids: CATGPGGGSNQPQHF. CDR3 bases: TGTGCCACCGGCCCAGGAGGTGGCAGCAATCAGCCCCAGCATTTT.

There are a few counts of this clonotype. The chain's CDR3 is CASSLKVPNEKLFF. The CDR3, as DNA: TGTGCCAGCAGTTTGAAGGTTCCTAATGAAAAACTGTTTTTT. The rearrangement links TRBV12-3 or TRBV12-4 to TRBJ1-4; D is uncertain. The CDR3 extends over 14 amino acids. V lost 3 bases, J lost 3 bases, and 8 bases lay in between.

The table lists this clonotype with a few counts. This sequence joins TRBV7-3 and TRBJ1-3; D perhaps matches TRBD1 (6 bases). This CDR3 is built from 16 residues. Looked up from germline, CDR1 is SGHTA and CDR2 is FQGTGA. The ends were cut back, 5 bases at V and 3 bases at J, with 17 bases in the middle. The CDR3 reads CASSPTTTDSGNTIYF. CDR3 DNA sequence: TGTGCCAGCAGCCCCACTACCACGGACAGTGGAAACACCATATATTTT.

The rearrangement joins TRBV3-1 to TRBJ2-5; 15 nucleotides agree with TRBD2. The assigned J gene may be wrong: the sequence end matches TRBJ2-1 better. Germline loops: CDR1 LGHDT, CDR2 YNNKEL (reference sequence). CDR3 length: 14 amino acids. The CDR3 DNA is TGTGCCAGCAGCCAGGGACTAGCGGGAGGCGAGCAGTTCTTC. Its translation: CASSQGLAGGEQFF.

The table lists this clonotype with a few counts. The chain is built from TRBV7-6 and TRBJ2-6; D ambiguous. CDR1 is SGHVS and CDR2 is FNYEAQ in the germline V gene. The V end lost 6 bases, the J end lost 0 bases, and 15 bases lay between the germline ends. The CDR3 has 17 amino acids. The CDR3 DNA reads TGTGCCAGCAGTTTCGCCCCTCGGACCTCTGGGGCCAACGTCCTGACTTTC. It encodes CASSFAPRTSGANVLTF. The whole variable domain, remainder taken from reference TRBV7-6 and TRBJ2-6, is GAGVSQSPRYKVTKRGQDVALRCDPISGHVSLYWYRQALGQGPEFLTYFNYEAQQDKSGLPNDRFSAERPEGSISTLTIQRTEQRDSAMYRCASSFAPRTSGANVLTFGAGSRLTVL.

This CDR3 reads CASKLTGLLETQYF. CDR3 in DNA: TGTGCCAGCAAATTAACAGGCCTCTTAGAGACCCAGTACTTC. The chain couples TRBV2 to TRBJ2-5, with D possibly matching TRBD1 (5 bases). V lost 7 bases and J lost 4, with 16 bases in between. The CDR3 covers 14 residues. Germline-derived CDR1 and CDR2 are SNHLY and FYNNEI. Looking up the rest from reference TRBV2 and TRBJ2-5 gives the full variable domain: EPEVTQTPSHQVTQMGQEVILRCVPISNHLYFYWYRQILGQKVEFLVSFYNNEISEKSEIFDDQFSVERPDGSNFTLKIRSTKLEDSAMYFCASKLTGLLETQYFGPGTRLLVL.

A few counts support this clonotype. CDR3 bases: TGTGCCAGCGGGGGGACGGACTCCTACGAGCAGTACTTC. Translated, it gives CASGGTDSYEQYF. V is TRBV9 and J is TRBJ2-7; possible D gene TRBD2, 6 bases. V lost 7 bases to trimming and J lost 0 bases, with 11 bases between them. Germline CDR1 reads SGDLS; CDR2 reads YYNGEE. The CDR3 consists of 13 residues. The full variable domain, its missing parts supplied by reference TRBV9 and TRBJ2-7, is DSGVTQTPKHLITATGQRVTLRCSPRSGDLSVYWYQQSLDQGLQFLIQYYNGEERAKGNILERFSAQQFPDLHSELNLSSLELGDSALYFCASGGTDSYEQYFGPGTRLTVT.

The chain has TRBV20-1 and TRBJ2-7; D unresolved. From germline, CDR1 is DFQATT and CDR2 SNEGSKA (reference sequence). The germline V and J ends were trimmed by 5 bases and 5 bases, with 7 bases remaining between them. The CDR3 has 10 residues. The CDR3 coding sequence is TGCAGTGCTGCTCTGGACGAGCAGTACTTC. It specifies CSAALDEQYF.

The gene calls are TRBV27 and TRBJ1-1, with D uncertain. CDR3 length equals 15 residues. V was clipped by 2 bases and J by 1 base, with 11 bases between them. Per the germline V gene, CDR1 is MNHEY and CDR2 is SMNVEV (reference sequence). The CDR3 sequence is CASSLDGKGNTEAFF. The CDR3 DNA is TGTGCCAGCAGTTTAGACGGAAAGGGGAACACTGAAGCTTTCTTT.

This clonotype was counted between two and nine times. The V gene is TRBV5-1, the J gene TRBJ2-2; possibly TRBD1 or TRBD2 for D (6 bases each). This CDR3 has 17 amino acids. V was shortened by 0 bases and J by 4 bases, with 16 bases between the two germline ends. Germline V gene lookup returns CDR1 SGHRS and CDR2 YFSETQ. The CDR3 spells CASSLAGTGALTGELFF. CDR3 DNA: TGCGCCAGCAGCTTGGCGGGGACGGGGGCCCTCACCGGGGAGCTGTTTTTT.

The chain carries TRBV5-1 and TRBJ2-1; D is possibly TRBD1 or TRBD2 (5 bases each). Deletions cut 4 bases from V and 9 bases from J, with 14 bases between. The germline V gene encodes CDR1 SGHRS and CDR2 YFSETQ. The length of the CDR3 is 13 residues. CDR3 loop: CASSLDGTGEQFF. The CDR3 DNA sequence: TGCGCCAGCAGCCTAGACGGGACGGGTGAGCAGTTCTTC.

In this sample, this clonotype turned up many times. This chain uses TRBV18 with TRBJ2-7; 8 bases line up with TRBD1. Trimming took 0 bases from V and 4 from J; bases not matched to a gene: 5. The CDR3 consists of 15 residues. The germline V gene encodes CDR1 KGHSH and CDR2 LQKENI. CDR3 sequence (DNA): TGTGCCAGCTCACCACCCCAGACAGGGGCGTACGAGCAGTACTTC. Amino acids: CASSPPQTGAYEQYF.

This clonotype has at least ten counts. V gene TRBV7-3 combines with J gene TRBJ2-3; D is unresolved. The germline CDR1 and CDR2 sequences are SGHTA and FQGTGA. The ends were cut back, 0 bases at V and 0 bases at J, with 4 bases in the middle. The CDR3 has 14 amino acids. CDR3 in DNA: TGTGCCAGCAGCTTAACAGGGAGCACAGATACGCAGTATTTT. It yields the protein CASSLTGSTDTQYF.

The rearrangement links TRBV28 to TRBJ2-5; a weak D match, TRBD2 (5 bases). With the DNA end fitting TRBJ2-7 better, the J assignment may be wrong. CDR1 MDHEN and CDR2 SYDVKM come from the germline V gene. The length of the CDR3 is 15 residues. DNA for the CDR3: TGTGCCAGCAGTTTTTCACTAGAAACCTCCTACGAGCAGTACTTC. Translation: CASSFSLETSYEQYF.

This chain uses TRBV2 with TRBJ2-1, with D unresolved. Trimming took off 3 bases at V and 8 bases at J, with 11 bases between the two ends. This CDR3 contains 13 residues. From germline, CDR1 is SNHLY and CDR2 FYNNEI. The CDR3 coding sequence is TGTGCCAGCAGTGAGTGGGCCGTTGATGAGCAGTTCTTC. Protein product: CASSEWAVDEQFF.